The source of this T cell receptor beta chain is a study of regulatory dendritic cells for organ transplantation. A note on this clone: What it recognizes is unknown.

Naive CD45RA+ and memory CD45RO+ CD4+ or CD8+ T cells were FACS-sorted. Assay: immunoSEQ multiplex PCR; the TCRdb copy retains only in-frame clones and omits some. The data hold about 30,000 clones, with around 90% observed a single time. Study findings and constraints: Alloreactive memory CD8+ T cell pools varied considerably between individuals. Mature dendritic cells appeared to drive more memory CD8+ clonal expansion than regulatory ones. Memory CD8+ T cells were the most oligoclonal; naive cells were highly diverse.

Specimen: naive CD4+ T cells from blood. Subset of the sample: CD45RA+ naive T cells. The receptor comes from a human donor in good health.

The CDR3 here is CASSQLTGELFF. CDR3 coding DNA: TGTGCCAGCTCTCAGCTTACCGGGGAGCTGTTTTTT. The chain is built from TRBV9 and TRBJ2-2, with D hard to call. This CDR3 contains 12 residues. The germline V gene has CDR1 SGDLS and CDR2 YYNGEE. V was trimmed by 7 bases and J by 5 bases, leaving 9 bases between them.